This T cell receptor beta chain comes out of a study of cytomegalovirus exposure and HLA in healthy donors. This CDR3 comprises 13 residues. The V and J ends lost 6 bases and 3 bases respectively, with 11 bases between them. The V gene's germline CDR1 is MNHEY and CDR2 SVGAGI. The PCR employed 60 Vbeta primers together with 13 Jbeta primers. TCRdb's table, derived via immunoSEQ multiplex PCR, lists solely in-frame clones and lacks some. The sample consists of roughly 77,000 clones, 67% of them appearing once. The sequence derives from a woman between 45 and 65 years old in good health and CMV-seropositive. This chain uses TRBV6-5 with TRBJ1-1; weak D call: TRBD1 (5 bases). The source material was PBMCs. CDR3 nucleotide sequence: TGTGCCAGCAGACCGGGGGGATACACTGAAGCTTTCTTT. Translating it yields CASRPGGYTEAFF.